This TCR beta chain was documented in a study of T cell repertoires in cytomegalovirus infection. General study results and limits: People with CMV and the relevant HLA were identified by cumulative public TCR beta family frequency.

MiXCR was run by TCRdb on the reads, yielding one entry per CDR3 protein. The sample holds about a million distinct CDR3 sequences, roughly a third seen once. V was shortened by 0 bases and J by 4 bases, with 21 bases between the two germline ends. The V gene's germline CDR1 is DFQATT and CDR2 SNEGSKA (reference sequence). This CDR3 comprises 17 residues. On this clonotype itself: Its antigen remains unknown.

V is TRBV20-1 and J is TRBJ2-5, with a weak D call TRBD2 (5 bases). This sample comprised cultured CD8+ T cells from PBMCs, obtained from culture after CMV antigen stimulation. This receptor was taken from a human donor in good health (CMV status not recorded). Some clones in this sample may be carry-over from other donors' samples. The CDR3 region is CSARDRKTGGYRETQYF. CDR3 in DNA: TGCAGTGCTAGAGATCGGAAGACTGGAGGCTACCGAGAGACCCAGTACTTC.